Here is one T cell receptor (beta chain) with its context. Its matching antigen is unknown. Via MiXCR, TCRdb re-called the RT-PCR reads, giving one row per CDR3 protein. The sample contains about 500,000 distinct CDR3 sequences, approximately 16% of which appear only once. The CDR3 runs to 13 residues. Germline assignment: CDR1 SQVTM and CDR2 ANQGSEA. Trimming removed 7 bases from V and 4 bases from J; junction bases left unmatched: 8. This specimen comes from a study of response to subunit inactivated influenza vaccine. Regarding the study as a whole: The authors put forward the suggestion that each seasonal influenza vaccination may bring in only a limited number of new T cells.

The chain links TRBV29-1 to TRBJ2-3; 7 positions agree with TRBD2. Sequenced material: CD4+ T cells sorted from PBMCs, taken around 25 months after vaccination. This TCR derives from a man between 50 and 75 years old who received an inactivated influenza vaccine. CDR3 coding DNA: TGCAGCGGATATAAGCGGGACGCAGATACGCAGTATTTT. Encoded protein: CSGYKRDADTQYF.